Shown below are 10 T cell receptor beta chains from a single sample sequenced in a study of follicular helper T cells after annual influenza vaccination. Noted time point: 2015-2016 season, 7 days after influenza vaccination. TCRdb keeps only in-frame clones here, not all; method: immunoSEQ multiplex PCR. The sample includes over 8,000 clones, approximately 80% of them seen just once. This sample comprised CXCR5+ CD38- circulating T follicular helper cells from blood, obtained 7 days after influenza vaccination. Subset: circulating Tfh, non-naive CD4+CXCR5+PD-1+ (ICOS+CD38+ or ICOS-CD38-). Receptors were obtained from an adult who received the influenza vaccine.

V gene TRBV19 combines with J gene TRBJ1-5; D is ambiguous. CDR1 and CDR2 from the germline V gene are LNHDA and SQIVND (reference sequence). The V gene lost 6 bases and the J gene lost 5 bases, with 11 bases spanning the gap. This CDR3 comprises 13 residues. This chain's CDR3 is CASRLGGYQPQHF. The CDR3 nucleotides are TGTGCCAGTAGGCTGGGAGGGTATCAGCCCCAGCATTTT.

The chain is built from TRBV5-4 and TRBJ2-7; TRBD1 matches at 8 bases. CDR1 is SGHNT and CDR2 is YYREEE in the germline V gene (reference sequence). The V and J ends lost 0 bases and 9 bases, in that order; junction bases with no gene match: 2. The CDR3 covers 12 residues. CDR3: CASSLATGGQYF. CDR3 coding DNA: TGTGCCAGCAGCTTGGCAACAGGGGGGCAGTACTTC.

This chain connects TRBV9 to TRBJ2-1, with 7 bases fitting TRBD1. The J segment lost 7 bases and the V segment lost 4 bases, leaving 8 bases of the junction unmatched. Germline V gene lookup returns CDR1 SGDLS and CDR2 YYNGEE. The CDR3 runs to 14 residues. For the CDR3, the DNA is TGTGCCAGCAGCTCTTTGACAGGGCGGAATGAGCAGTTCTTC. This gives the protein CASSSLTGRNEQFF.

The chain joins TRBV7-8 to TRBJ2-7, with 7 bases lining up with TRBD1. Germline V gene data show CDR1 as SGHVS and CDR2 as FQNEAQ. The CDR3 spans 14 residues. J gave up 4 bases and V 1 base, and 4 bases lay outside the gene matches. This chain's CDR3 is CASSLVDRSYEQYF. The CDR3 DNA reads as TGTGCCAGCAGCTTAGTGGACAGGTCTTACGAGCAGTACTTC.

The chain couples TRBV6-1 to TRBJ2-7; possible D gene TRBD1, 6 bases. Germline V gene data show CDR1 as MNHNS and CDR2 as SASEGT. Trimming stripped 6 bases from V and 2 bases from J, with 11 bases between. The length of the CDR3 is 13 residues. The CDR3 DNA is TGTGCCAGCAGCTTAACAGGGACCTACGAGCAGTACTTC. As protein: CASSLTGTYEQYF.

V is TRBV18 and J is TRBJ2-2; possibly TRBD1 for D (6 bases). Germline CDR1 KGHSH, CDR2 LQKENI. With 6 bases removed from V and 6 bases from J, the gap between germline ends came to 11 bases. CDR3 length: 13 amino acids. CDR3 sequence: CASSSNRAGELFF. DNA of the CDR3: TGTGCCAGCTCCTCCAACAGGGCCGGGGAGCTGTTTTTT.

This rearrangement joins TRBV5-1 to TRBJ2-1; 7 nucleotides align to TRBD2. The CDR3 is 14 residues long. V lost 4 bases and J lost 8; bases outside the gene matches: 9. In germline, CDR1 is SGHRS, CDR2 YFSETQ. CDR3 protein: CASSMRDYSDEQFF. The CDR3 DNA reads as TGCGCCAGCAGCATGAGGGACTATTCAGATGAGCAGTTCTTC. The variable domain in full, with the rest retrieved from reference TRBV5-1 and TRBJ2-1, is KAGVTQTPRYLIKTRGQQVTLSCSPISGHRSVSWYQQTPGQGLQFLFEYFSETQRNKGNFPGRFSGRQFSNSRSEMNVSTLELGDSALYLCASSMRDYSDEQFFGPGTRLTVL.

As DNA, the CDR3 is TGTGCCAGCAGTGAATATAGGGGCACTGAAGCTTTCTTT. It encodes CASSEYRGTEAFF. This chain connects TRBV25-1 to TRBJ1-1, with D possibly matching TRBD1 (5 bases). Trimming stripped 0 bases from V and 4 bases from J, with 6 bases between. CDR3 size: 13 residues. Germline V gene lookup returns CDR1 MGHDK and CDR2 SYGVNS.

The chain recombines TRBV11-3 with TRBJ1-1, with D tentatively TRBD1 (5 bases). The CDR3 is made up of 14 amino acids. Germline-derived CDR1 and CDR2 are SGHNT and YENEEA. The ends were cut back, 3 bases at V and 1 base at J, with 9 bases in the middle. The CDR3 loop reads CASSLGRANTEAFF. As DNA, the CDR3 is TGTGCCAGCAGCTTGGGCAGGGCGAACACTGAAGCTTTCTTT.

V is TRBV14 and J is TRBJ1-1; D may be TRBD1 (5 bases). CDR1 and CDR2 from the germline V gene are SGHDN and FVKESK. The length of the CDR3 is 13 residues. Trimming removed 4 bases from V and 5 bases from J, with 11 bases in between. The CDR3 region has the DNA TGTGCCAGCAGCCCGAATCGGGGGACTGAAGCTTTCTTT. Encoded protein: CASSPNRGTEAFF.